The clone carrying this T cell receptor beta chain has ten or more counts. Its antigen is unknown. The data are from a study of CD8 T cells in ankylosing spondylitis. MiXCR, run by TCRdb on the 5' RACE reads, gives a single entry per CDR3 protein. The data show around 340,000 distinct CDR3 sequences, roughly 15% seen once. Notes on the study in general: The disease-linked clones had a CD8+ phenotype and low blood frequencies.

Sequences were obtained from blood, either unsorted or a sorted T cell fraction (not recorded which). The sequence came from a male donor with ankylosing spondylitis or in good health (not recorded which).

The CDR3 sequence is CASSLHRGNTEAFF. CDR3 DNA: TGTGCCAGCAGTTTACACAGGGGTAACACTGAAGCTTTCTTT. This rearrangement joins TRBV12-3 or TRBV12-4 to TRBJ1-1, with 7 bases identical to TRBD1. Trimming cost V 2 bases and J 2 bases; bases outside gene matches: 2. This CDR3 contains 14 residues.